This TCR beta chain is drawn from a study of T cell repertoires in cytomegalovirus infection (dated 2019 in TCRdb). Regarding the complete study: The peptide stimulations were aimed at well-studied HLA-B-restricted epitopes as well as recently identified HLA-C-restricted CMV epitopes, whose presentation resists viral immunomodulation. Donor HLA type was relevant to the analysis, because carriage of CMV infection together with the matching HLA type was indicated by public TCR beta signatures.

The treatment or condition label of this sample denotes: in vitro stimulation with specific CMV peptide epitopes to enrich CMV-specific T cells. Study-wide conclusions, independent of this receptor: In both this cohort and an independent cohort of 352 donors, the cumulative frequency of public TCR beta family members distinguished carriers of CMV infection plus the relevant HLA type. In the ex vivo response, HLA-C-restricted CMV-specific TCR beta clonotypes were dominant, and in two of eight donors the single most frequent clonotype came from this HLA-C-restricted group.

This sample was sequenced with an Illumina HiSeq 1500. The raw public data were reprocessed by TCRdb itself: fastp quality trimming at Q25, MiXCR clonotype calling, in-frame beta chains only. Identical CDR3 proteins give one entry, which carries the most common genes and DNA. The sample profile shows about 70,000 distinct CDR3 sequences; roughly 20% of them were found once. The ten largest clones capture approximately 68% of the sample. With respect to this clonotype: Its antigen is not yet known. Qualities for individual bases were not recorded, and no much larger clone is one base off.

The trim is 2 bases for V and 9 bases for J, with a gap of 23 bases between the germline ends. The CDR3 runs 17 residues from the cysteine to the phenylalanine. Of the read, only the CDR3 DNA is kept; its 51 bases are in frame from base 1. CDR1 and CDR2, looked up from the germline V gene, are SGHTA and FQGNSA. The source is a human donor in good health (CMV status not recorded). Some clones in this sample may be carry-over from other donors' samples. The rearranged segments are TRBV7-2 and TRBJ2-4; TRBD2 might be the D gene, on 6 matching bases. The sample in question was CD8+ T cells from cultured PBMCs, obtained from culture after CMV antigen stimulation. CDR3 sequence: CASSLSLSPLPGGIQYF. The nucleotide sequence is given as TGTGCCAGCAGCTTATCCCTATCTCCACTCCCCGGGGGCATTCAGTACTTC.